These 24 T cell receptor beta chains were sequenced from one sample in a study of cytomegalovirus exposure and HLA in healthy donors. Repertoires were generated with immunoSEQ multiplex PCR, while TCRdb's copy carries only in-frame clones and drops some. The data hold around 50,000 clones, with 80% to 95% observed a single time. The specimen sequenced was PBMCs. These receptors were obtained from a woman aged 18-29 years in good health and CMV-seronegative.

The CDR3 is CASSVGIPNEKLFF. Written as DNA, the CDR3 is TGTGCCAGCAGTGTCGGGATCCCTAATGAAAAACTGTTTTTT. The genes are TRBV2 and TRBJ1-4; D gene unclear. The CDR3 covers 14 residues. The V end was cut by 4 bases, the J end by 3 bases, with 9 bases between. CDR1 SNHLY and CDR2 FYNNEI come from the germline V gene.

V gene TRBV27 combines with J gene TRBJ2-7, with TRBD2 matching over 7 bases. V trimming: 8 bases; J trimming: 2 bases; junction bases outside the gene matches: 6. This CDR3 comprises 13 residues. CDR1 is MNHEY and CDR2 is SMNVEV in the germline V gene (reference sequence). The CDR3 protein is CASYPSGAYEQYV. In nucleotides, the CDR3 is TGTGCCAGCTATCCCAGCGGGGCCTACGAGCAGTACGTC.

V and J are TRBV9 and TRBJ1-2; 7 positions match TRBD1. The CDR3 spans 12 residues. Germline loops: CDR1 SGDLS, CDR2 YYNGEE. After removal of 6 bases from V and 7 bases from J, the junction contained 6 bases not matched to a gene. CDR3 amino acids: CASNDRARGYTF. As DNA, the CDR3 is TGTGCCAGCAACGACAGGGCACGTGGCTACACCTTC. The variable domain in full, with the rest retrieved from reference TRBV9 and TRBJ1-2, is DSGVTQTPKHLITATGQRVTLRCSPRSGDLSVYWYQQSLDQGLQFLIQYYNGEERAKGNILERFSAQQFPDLHSELNLSSLELGDSALYFCASNDRARGYTFGSGTRLTVV.

The CDR3 region has the DNA TGTGCCAGCAGCTCCCAAATGAAAACTAGCGGGGCGCGGTATTTT. It encodes CASSSQMKTSGARYF. V and J are TRBV7-8 and TRBJ2-3; 10 bases are shared with TRBD2. V shed 4 bases, J shed 14 bases, and the junction held 15 bases outside the gene matches. The CDR3 spans 15 residues. The germline gives CDR1 SGHVS, CDR2 FQNEAQ.

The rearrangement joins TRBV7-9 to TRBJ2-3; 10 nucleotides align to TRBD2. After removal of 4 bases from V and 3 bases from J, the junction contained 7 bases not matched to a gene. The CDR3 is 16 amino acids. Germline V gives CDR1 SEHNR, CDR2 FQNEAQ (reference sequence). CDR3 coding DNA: TGTGCCAGCAGCTCGAGAAGAGCGGGAGGGACAGATACGCAGTATTTT. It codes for CASSSRRAGGTDTQYF. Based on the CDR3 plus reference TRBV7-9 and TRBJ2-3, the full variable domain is DTGVSQNPRHKITKRGQNVTFRCDPISEHNRLYWYRQTLGQGPEFLTYFQNEAQLEKSRLLSDRFSAERPKGSFSTLEIQRTEQGDSAMYLCASSSRRAGGTDTQYFGPGTRLTVL.

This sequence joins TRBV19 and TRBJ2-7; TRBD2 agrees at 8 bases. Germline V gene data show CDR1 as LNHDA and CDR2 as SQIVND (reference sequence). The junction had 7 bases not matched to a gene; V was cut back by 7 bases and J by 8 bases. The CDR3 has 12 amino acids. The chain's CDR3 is CASTGGAHQQYF. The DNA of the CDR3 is TGTGCCAGTACCGGGGGGGCGCATCAGCAGTACTTC.

The CDR3 region has the DNA TGTGCCAGCAGCGCTACCTCAGGACAGGGGCTGACCTACGAGCAGTACTTC. Residues: CASSATSGQGLTYEQYF. This chain uses TRBV9 with TRBJ2-7, with 9 bases that match TRBD1. J lost 2 bases, V lost 3 bases, and 12 bases had no gene match. CDR3 length equals 17 residues. CDR1 SGDLS and CDR2 YYNGEE come from the germline V gene.

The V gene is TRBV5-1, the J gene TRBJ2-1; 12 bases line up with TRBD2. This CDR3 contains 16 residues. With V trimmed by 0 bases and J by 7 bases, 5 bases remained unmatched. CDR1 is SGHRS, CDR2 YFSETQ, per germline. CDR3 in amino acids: CASSLDGGTSGNEQFF. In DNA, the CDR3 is TGCGCCAGCAGCTTGGATGGAGGGACTAGCGGGAATGAGCAGTTCTTC.

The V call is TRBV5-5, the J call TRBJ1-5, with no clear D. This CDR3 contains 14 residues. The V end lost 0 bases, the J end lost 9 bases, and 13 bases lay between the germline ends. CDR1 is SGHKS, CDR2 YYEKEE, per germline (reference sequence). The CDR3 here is CASSLDWPSGPQHF. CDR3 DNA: TGTGCCAGCAGCTTGGATTGGCCCTCAGGGCCCCAGCATTTT.

Here the CDR3 DNA reads TGTGCCAGCAGTCACCAAGTCGGACAGGGGCCGAACACTGAAGCTTTCTTT. Translated, it gives CASSHQVGQGPNTEAFF. The V and J genes are TRBV25-1 and TRBJ1-1, with 9 positions matching TRBD1. With V trimmed by 5 bases and J by 1 base, 11 bases remained unmatched. Germline V gene lookup returns CDR1 MGHDK and CDR2 SYGVNS. The CDR3 is 17 residues long. Full variable domain (rest looked up from reference TRBV25-1 and TRBJ1-1): EADIYQTPRYLVIGTGKKITLECSQTMGHDKMYWYQQDPGMELHLIHYSYGVNSTEKGDLSSESTVSRIRTEHFPLTLESARPSHTSQYLCASSHQVGQGPNTEAFFGQGTRLTVV.

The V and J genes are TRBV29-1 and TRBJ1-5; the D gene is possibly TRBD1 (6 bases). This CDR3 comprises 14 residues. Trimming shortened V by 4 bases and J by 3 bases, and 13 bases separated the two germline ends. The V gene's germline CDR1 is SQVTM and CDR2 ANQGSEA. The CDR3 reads CSVVVAGDNQPQHF. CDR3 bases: TGCAGCGTTGTGGTGGCAGGGGACAATCAGCCCCAGCATTTT.

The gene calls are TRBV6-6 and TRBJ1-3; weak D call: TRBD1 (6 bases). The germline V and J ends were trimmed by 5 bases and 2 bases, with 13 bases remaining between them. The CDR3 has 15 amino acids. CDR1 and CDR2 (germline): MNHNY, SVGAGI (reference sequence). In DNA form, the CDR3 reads TGTGCCAGCAGTCCCCAGGGGCGGGCTGGAAACACCATATATTTT. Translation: CASSPQGRAGNTIYF.

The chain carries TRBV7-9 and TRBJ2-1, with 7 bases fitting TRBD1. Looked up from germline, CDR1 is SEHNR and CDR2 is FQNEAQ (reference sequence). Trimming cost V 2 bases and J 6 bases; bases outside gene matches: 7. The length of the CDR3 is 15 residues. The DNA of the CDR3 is TGTGCCAGCAGCTTACGACAGGGAGTAGGCAATGAGCAGTTCTTC. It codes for CASSLRQGVGNEQFF.

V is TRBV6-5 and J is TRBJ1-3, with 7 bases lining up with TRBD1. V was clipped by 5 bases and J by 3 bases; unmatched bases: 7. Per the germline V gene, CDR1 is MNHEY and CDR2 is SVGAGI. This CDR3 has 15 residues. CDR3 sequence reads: CASSVEGAGGNTIYF. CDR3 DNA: TGTGCCAGCAGTGTGGAGGGGGCAGGTGGAAACACCATATATTTT.

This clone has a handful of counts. The CDR3 region has the DNA TGTGCCAGCAGCTCGGGACAGGGATCCTACGAGCAGTACTTC. Its translation: CASSSGQGSYEQYF. The V and J genes are TRBV5-4 and TRBJ2-7; TRBD1 matches 9 bases. The CDR3 length is 14 residues. From germline, CDR1 is SGHNT and CDR2 YYREEE (reference sequence). After removal of 3 bases from V and 1 base from J, the junction contained 2 bases not matched to a gene.

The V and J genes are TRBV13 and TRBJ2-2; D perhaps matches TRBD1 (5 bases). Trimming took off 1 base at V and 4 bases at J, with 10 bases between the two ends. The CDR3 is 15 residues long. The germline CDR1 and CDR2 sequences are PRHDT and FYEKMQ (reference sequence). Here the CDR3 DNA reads TGTGCCAGCAGCTTAGCTGGGGCCTCCACCGGGGAGCTGTTTTTT. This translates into CASSLAGASTGELFF.

CDR3 protein: CASSDEREPQHF. CDR3 DNA sequence: TGTGCCAGCAGTGACGAACGGGAGCCCCAGCATTTT. V usage is TRBV6-6 and J usage is TRBJ1-5; D is ambiguous. V was pared by 5 bases and J by 8 bases, with 10 bases between. Germline CDR1 and CDR2: MNHNY and SVGAGI (reference sequence). The CDR3 has 12 amino acids.

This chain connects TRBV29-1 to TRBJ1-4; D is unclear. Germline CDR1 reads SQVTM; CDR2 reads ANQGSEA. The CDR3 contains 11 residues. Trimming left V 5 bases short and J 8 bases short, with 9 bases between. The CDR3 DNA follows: TGCAGCGTTAGGTTCGGGGAAAAACTGTTTTTT. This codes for CSVRFGEKLFF.

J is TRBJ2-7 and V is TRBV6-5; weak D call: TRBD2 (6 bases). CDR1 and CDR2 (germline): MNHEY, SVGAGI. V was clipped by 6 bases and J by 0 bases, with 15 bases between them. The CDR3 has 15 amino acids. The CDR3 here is CASRLAGAGSYEQYF. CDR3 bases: TGTGCCAGCAGACTAGCAGGCGCCGGCTCCTACGAGCAGTACTTC.

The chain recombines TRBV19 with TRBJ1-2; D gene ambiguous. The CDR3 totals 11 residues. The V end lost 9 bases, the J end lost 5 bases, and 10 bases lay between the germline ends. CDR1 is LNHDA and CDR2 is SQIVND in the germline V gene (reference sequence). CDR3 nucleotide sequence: TGTGCCAGCGGACGGGAATATGGCTACACCTTC. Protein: CASGREYGYTF. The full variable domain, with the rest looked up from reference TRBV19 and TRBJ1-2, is DGGITQSPKYLFRKEGQNVTLSCEQNLNHDAMYWYRQDPGQGLRLIYYSQIVNDFQKGDIAEGYSVSREKKESFPLTVTSAQKNPTAFYLCASGREYGYTFGSGTRLTVV.

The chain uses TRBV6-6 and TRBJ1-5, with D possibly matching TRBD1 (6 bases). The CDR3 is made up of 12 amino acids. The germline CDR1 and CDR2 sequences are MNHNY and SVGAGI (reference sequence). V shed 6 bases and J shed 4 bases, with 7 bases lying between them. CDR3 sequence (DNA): TGTGCCAGCAGGGGGGCAAATCAGCCCCAGCATTTT. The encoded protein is CASRGANQPQHF.

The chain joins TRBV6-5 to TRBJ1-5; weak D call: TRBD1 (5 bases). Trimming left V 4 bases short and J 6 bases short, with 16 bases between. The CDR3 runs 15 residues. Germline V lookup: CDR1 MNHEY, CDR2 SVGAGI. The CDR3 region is CASSSGRTGGQPQHF. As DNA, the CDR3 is TGTGCCAGCAGTTCAGGGAGGACGGGGGGTCAGCCCCAGCATTTT.

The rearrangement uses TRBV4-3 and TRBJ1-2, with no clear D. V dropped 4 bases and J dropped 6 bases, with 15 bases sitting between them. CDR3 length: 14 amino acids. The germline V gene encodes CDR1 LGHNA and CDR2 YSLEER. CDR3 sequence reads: CASSRAIFGDGYTF. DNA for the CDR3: TGCGCCAGCAGCCGAGCAATTTTCGGGGATGGCTACACCTTC.

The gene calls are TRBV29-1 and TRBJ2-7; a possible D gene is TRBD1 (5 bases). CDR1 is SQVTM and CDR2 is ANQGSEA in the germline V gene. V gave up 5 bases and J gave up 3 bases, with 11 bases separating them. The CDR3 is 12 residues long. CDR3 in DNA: TGCAGCGTTCTGACAGATAACTACGAGCAGTACGTC. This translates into CSVLTDNYEQYV.